This TCR beta chain is from a study of OX40 agonist ivuxolimab in advanced cancers. In the study overall: Partial response was recorded in three patients: one hepatocellular carcinoma and two cutaneous melanoma cases.

Method: immunoSEQ multiplex PCR; TCRdb's copy keeps in-frame clones and lacks some. The sample carries about 86,000 clones, around 88% recorded once. Study-wide results and limits: There was clonal expansion of CD4+ and CD8+ blood T cells by week 6 at 0.1 to 3.0 mg/kg. Averaged across samples, CD8+ T cells carried more expanded clones than CD4+ did.

This clone was detected once. Its specificity is not known. The CDR3 has 17 residues. The ends lost 5 bases at V and 4 bases at J; junction bases unmatched: 9. CDR1 is SGHVS, CDR2 FNYEAQ, per germline. Material: CD4+ or CD8+ T cells sorted from blood, obtained in a trial of the OX40 agonist ivuxolimab. This receptor was obtained from an adult with an advanced solid tumor such as melanoma, head and neck, liver or kidney cancer. The rearrangement uses TRBV7-6 and TRBJ2-7; 15 bases are shared with TRBD2. CDR3 region: CASSAGTSGRPTYEQYF. CDR3 DNA: TGTGCCAGCAGCGCCGGGACTAGCGGGAGGCCAACGTACGAGCAGTACTTC. The complete variable domain, with remaining parts taken from reference TRBV7-6 and TRBJ2-7, reads GAGVSQSPRYKVTKRGQDVALRCDPISGHVSLYWYRQALGQGPEFLTYFNYEAQQDKSGLPNDRFSAERPEGSISTLTIQRTEQRDSAMYRCASSAGTSGRPTYEQYFGPGTRLTVT.